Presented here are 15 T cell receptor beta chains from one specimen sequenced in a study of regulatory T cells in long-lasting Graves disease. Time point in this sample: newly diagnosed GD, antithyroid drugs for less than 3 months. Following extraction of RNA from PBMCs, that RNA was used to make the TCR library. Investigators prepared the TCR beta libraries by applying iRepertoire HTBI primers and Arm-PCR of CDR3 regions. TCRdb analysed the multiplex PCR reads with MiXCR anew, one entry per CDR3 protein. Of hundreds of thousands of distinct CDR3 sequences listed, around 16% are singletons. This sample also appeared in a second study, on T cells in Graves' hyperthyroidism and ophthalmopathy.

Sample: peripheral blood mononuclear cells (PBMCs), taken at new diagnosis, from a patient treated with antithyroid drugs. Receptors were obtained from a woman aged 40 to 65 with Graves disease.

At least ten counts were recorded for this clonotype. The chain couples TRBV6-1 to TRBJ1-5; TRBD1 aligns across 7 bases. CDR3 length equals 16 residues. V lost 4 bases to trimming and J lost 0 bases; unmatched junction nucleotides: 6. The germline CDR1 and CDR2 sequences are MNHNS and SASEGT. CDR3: CASSATGAGSNQPQHF. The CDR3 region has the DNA TGTGCCAGCAGTGCTACAGGGGCTGGTAGCAATCAGCCCCAGCATTTT.

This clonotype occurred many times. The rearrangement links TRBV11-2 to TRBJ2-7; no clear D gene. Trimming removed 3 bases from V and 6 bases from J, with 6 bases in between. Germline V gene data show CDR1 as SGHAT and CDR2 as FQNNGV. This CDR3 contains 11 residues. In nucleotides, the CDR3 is TGTGCCAGCAGCTTTTCGGGCGAGCAGTACTTC. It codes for CASSFSGEQYF.

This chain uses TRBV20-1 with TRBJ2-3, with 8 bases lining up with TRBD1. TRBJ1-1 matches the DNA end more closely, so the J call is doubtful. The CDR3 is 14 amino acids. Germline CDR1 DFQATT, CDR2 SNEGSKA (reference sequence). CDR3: CSGGGGQGYTEAFF. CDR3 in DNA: TGCAGTGGTGGGGGCGGACAGGGATACACTGAAGCTTTCTTT.

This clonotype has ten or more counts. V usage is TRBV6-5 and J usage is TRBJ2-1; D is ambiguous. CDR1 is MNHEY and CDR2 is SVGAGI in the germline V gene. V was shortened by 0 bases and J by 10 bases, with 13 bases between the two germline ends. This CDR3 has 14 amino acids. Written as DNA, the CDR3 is TGTGCCAGCAGTTACTCCCGCAACTCCGCGGAGCAGTTCTTC. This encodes CASSYSRNSAEQFF.

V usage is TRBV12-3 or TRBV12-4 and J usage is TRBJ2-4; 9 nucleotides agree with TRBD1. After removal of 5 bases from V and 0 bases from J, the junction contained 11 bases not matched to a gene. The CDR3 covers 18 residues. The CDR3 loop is CASSAGTGLPLAKNIQYF. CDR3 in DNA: TGTGCCAGCAGTGCCGGGACAGGGCTACCTCTAGCCAAAAACATTCAGTACTTC.

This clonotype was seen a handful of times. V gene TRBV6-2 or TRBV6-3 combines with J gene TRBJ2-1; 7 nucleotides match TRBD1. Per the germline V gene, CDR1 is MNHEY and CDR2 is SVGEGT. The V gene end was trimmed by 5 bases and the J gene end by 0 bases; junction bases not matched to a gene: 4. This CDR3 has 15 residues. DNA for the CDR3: TGTGCCAGCAGTGAAGGGACAGCCTCCTACAATGAGCAGTTCTTC. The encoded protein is CASSEGTASYNEQFF.

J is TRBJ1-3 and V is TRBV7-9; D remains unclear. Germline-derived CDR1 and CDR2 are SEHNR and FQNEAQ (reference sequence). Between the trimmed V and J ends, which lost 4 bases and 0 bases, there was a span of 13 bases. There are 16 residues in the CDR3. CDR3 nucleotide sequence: TGTGCCAGCAGCTCCGGGAGGATCAGCTCTGGAAACACCATATATTTT. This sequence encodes CASSSGRISSGNTIYF.

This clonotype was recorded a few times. In DNA form, the CDR3 reads TGTGCCAGTACCCCAGGGGCCCCGGGACAGGGGCGAGAGACCCAGTACTTC. This encodes CASTPGAPGQGRETQYF. The chain links TRBV19 to TRBJ2-5; TRBD1 aligns across 10 bases. V gave up 7 bases and J gave up 4 bases; unmatched junction bases: 15. The CDR3 loop spans 17 amino acids. Germline CDR1 is LNHDA and CDR2 is SQIVND (reference sequence).

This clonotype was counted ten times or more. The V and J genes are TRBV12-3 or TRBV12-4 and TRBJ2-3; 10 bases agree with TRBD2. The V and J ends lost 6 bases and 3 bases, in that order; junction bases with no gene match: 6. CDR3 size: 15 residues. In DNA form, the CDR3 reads TGTGCCAGCAGCCCCGGACTAGCGGAGACAGATACGCAGTATTTT. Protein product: CASSPGLAETDTQYF.

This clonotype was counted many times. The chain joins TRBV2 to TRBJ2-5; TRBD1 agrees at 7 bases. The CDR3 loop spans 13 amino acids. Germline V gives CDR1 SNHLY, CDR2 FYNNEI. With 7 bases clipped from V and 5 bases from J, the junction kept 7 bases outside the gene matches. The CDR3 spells CASKGGPGETQYF. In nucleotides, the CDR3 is TGTGCCAGCAAAGGGGGCCCGGGGGAGACCCAGTACTTC.

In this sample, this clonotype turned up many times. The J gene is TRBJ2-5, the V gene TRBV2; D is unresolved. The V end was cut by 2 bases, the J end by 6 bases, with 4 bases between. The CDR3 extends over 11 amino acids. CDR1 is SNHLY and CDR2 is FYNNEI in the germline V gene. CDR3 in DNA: TGTGCCAGCAGTGAACTCCAGACCCAGTACTTC. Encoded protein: CASSELQTQYF.

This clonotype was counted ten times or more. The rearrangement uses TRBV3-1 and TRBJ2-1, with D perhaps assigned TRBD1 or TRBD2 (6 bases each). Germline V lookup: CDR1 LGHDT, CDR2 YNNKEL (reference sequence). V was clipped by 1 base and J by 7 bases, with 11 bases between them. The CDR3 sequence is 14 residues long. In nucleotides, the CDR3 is TGTGCCAGCAGCCAAGCTGGAGGGGGAAATGAGCAGTTCTTC. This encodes CASSQAGGGNEQFF.

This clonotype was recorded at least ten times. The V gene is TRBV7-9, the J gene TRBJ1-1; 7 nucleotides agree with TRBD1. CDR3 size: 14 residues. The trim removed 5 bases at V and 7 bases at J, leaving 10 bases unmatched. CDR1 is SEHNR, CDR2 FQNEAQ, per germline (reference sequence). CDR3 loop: CASSLRDREGEAFF. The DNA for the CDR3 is TGTGCCAGCAGCCTCCGAGACAGGGAAGGTGAAGCTTTCTTT.

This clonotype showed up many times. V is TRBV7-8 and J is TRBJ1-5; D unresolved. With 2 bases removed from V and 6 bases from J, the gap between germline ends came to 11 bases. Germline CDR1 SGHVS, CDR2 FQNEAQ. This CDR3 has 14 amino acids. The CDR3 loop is CASSLPPPGQPQHF. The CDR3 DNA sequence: TGTGCCAGCAGCTTACCGCCCCCAGGTCAGCCCCAGCATTTT.

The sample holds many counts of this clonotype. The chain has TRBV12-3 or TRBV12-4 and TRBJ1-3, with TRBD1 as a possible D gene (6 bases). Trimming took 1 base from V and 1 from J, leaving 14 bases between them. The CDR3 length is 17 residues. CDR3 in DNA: TGTGCCAGCAGTTTAGAAATTGGGGGGGCATCTGGAAACACCATATATTTT. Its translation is CASSLEIGGASGNTIYF.